This entry describes one TCR beta chain. Its antigen is as yet unknown. Per the germline V gene, CDR1 is SGHVS and CDR2 is FNYEAQ. V was pared by 5 bases and J by 5 bases, with 12 bases of the junction left unmatched. The length of the CDR3 is 15 residues. PCR used 60 Vbeta primers and 13 Jbeta primers. Per the authors' pipeline: In a later analysis, some 11 million of approximately 81 million unique beta chains occurred in at least two donors. Profiled with immunoSEQ multiplex PCR; TCRdb holds only in-frame clones, not every one. The DNA was the basis for D and trimming; V, J and clone size are from that table. The sample includes 150,000 to 200,000 clones, around 80% of them seen just once. This sample is drawn from a study of cytomegalovirus exposure and HLA in healthy donors. Study-wide results and limits: Prior analysis indicated that the majority of TCR beta V segments exhibited productivity approximately 90% or approximately 30% of the time. TCR beta sequences reportedly predicted most subjects' HLA-A and HLA-B alleles accurately. Under in vitro conditions, three CMV-associated chains were confirmed as specific for CMV antigens.

The sequence came from a male donor in good health and CMV-seronegative. The sequenced sample consisted of PBMCs. The genes are TRBV7-6 and TRBJ2-7, with 7 bases aligning to TRBD1. The CDR3 here is CASSPSTGWLHEQYF. The CDR3 coding sequence is TGTGCCAGCAGCCCCTCGACAGGGTGGCTGCACGAGCAGTACTTC.